The 11 T cell receptor beta chains below were found in one sample sequenced in a study of T cell repertoires in cytomegalovirus infection. TCRdb reprocessed the reads with MiXCR, giving one entry per CDR3 protein. The table has 600,000 to 800,000 distinct CDR3 sequences, around 24% seen once; the top ten hold 8%. Sequenced sample: CD8+ T cells from PBMCs. The receptor source for this set is a human donor in good health (CMV status not recorded). Some clones in this sample may be carry-over from other donors' samples.

The table lists this clonotype with a few counts. The V gene is TRBV20-1, the J gene TRBJ2-3; TRBD1 or TRBD2 may be the D gene (5 bases each). The CDR3 runs 14 residues. V was trimmed by 3 bases and J by 0 bases, leaving 10 bases between them. Germline CDR1 is DFQATT and CDR2 is SNEGSKA (reference sequence). The CDR3 DNA is TGCAGTGCTAGGGGGGATCCTAGCACAGATACGCAGTATTTT. Amino acids: CSARGDPSTDTQYF.

This clonotype was seen at least ten times. The chain recombines TRBV4-1 with TRBJ2-7, with 8 bases aligning to TRBD1. The ends lost 1 base at V and 4 bases at J; junction bases unmatched: 18. The CDR3 has 19 residues. The germline V gene encodes CDR1 MGHRA and CDR2 YSYEKL. The chain's CDR3 is CASSQVTELGNRGMYEQYF. CDR3 bases: TGCGCCAGCAGCCAAGTAACCGAGTTGGGAAACAGGGGGATGTACGAGCAGTACTTC.

This clonotype came up a few times. J is TRBJ2-1 and V is TRBV29-1, with D perhaps matching TRBD1 (6 bases). V lost 3 bases to trimming and J lost 8 bases, with 20 bases between them. Germline V gives CDR1 SQVTM, CDR2 ANQGSEA. There are 15 residues in the CDR3. CDR3 amino acids: CSVDGPGANLYEQFF. CDR3 bases: TGCAGCGTTGACGGTCCAGGGGCTAACCTGTATGAGCAGTTCTTC.

This clonotype was observed a few times. The gene calls are TRBV24-1 and TRBJ1-1, with 7 positions matching TRBD1. Unmatched junction bases numbered 7, after V lost 7 bases and J lost 3 bases. CDR1 is KGHDR and CDR2 is SFDVKD in the germline V gene. There are 14 residues in the CDR3. CDR3 protein: CATRGTEVDTEAFF. The CDR3 DNA reads TGTGCCACCAGGGGGACAGAAGTGGACACTGAAGCTTTCTTT.

Note on this clonotype: One end of the junction varies from germline; a read error may be responsible. The rearrangement links TRBV7-9 to TRBJ2-2; 10 positions match TRBD1. The CDR3 runs 16 residues. The germline gives CDR1 SEHNR, CDR2 FQNEAQ (reference sequence). CDR3 residues: CANSPRQGADTGELFF. In DNA form, the CDR3 reads TGTGCCAACAGCCCAAGACAGGGGGCGGACACCGGGGAGCTGTTTTTT.

V and J are TRBV6-5 and TRBJ1-6; D unresolved. V gave up 0 bases and J gave up 13 bases, with 13 bases separating them. Germline CDR1 and CDR2: MNHEY and SVGAGI. This CDR3 region has 14 residues. CDR3 bases: TGTGCCAGCAGTTACTCCGACGGCCTTTCCCCCCTCCACTTT. It yields the protein CASSYSDGLSPLHF.

The rearrangement links TRBV19 to TRBJ2-1, with 8 nucleotides matching TRBD1. The CDR3 sequence is 16 residues long. Germline values: CDR1 LNHDA, CDR2 SQIVND (reference sequence). The trim removed 5 bases at V and 6 bases at J, leaving 12 bases unmatched. The CDR3 loop is CASSWPGGFKSNEQFF. CDR3 sequence (DNA): TGTGCCAGTAGTTGGCCAGGGGGCTTCAAAAGCAATGAGCAGTTCTTC.

This clonotype was seen ten or more times. The chain employs TRBV7-2 and TRBJ2-5, with 12 bases aligning to TRBD2. Germline V lookup: CDR1 SGHTA, CDR2 FQGNSA. Trimming at V came to 1 base and at J to 2 bases, leaving 5 bases not matched to a gene. This CDR3 is built from 17 residues. The CDR3 nucleotides read TGTGCCAGCAGCTTAGGGACCCTAGCGGGGGGGCAAGAGACCCAGTACTTC. It encodes CASSLGTLAGGQETQYF.

A few counts support this clonotype. The chain couples TRBV28 to TRBJ2-3, with 7 bases fitting TRBD1. Germline V CDR1 and CDR2: MDHEN, SYDVKM. The junction had 8 bases not matched to a gene; V was cut back by 5 bases and J by 0 bases. CDR3 length: 16 residues. The CDR3 region is CASSPRTGPSTDTQYF. As DNA, the CDR3 is TGTGCCAGCAGTCCCCGGACAGGACCTAGCACAGATACGCAGTATTTT.

Points on this clonotype: A single base separates this from a much larger clone, so it may be a read error. The rearrangement uses TRBV7-3 and TRBJ2-1; 10 bases match TRBD2. The CDR3 is 17 residues long. In germline, CDR1 is SGHTA, CDR2 FQGTGA. The J segment lost 8 bases and the V segment lost 5 bases, leaving 15 bases of the junction unmatched. CDR3 coding DNA: TGTGCCAGCAGCCCAGAAGCCGCTAGCGGGGGTTACGATGAGCAGTTCTTC. Its translation: CASSPEAASGGYDEQFF.

In this sample, this clonotype turned up a few times. The V and J genes are TRBV15 and TRBJ2-1, with D possibly matching TRBD1 (5 bases). From germline, CDR1 is LNHNV and CDR2 YYDKDF (reference sequence). V lost 2 bases and J 11 bases, leaving 13 bases between the germline ends. CDR3 length: 13 residues. DNA for the CDR3: TGTGCCACCAGCAGATGGGGCACAGGTAAGCAGTTCTTC. It translates to CATSRWGTGKQFF.